This T cell receptor (beta chain) was obtained from a study of T cells in Graves' hyperthyroidism and ophthalmopathy. RNA transcripts gave rise to amplified TCR beta CDR3 regions. First-round RT-PCR of the TCR CDR3 relied on the HTBI primer set. TCRdb reanalysed the multiplex PCR reads using MiXCR and keeps one entry per CDR3 protein. The repertoire holds around 340,000 distinct CDR3 sequences, around 13% seen once, with just under 25% in the top ten. This clonotype appeared many times. Graves' hyperthyroidism was deemed stable given no ophthalmopathy progression within 18 months. CDR1 is SGDLS, CDR2 YYNGEE, per germline. V lost 2 bases and J lost 5, with 16 bases in between. CDR3 length: 16 residues.

The genes are TRBV9 and TRBJ1-4; D may be TRBD1 (6 bases). The specimen was blood. The clonotype comes from a woman in her thirties with Graves' hyperthyroidism. The CDR3 protein is CASSVADRPFNEKLFF. CDR3 nucleotides: TGTGCCAGCAGCGTCGCCGACAGGCCCTTCAATGAAAAACTGTTTTTT.